This T cell receptor (beta chain) was recorded in a study of naive and memory T cell subsets. Study-wide points: In CD4 and CD8 cells, diversity dropped from naive through EMRA. Over 85% of naive TCR sequences appeared only once, unlike memory subsets.

The V gene's germline CDR1 is KGHSH and CDR2 LQKENI. With 3 bases removed from V and 5 bases from J, the gap between germline ends came to 13 bases. CDR3 length: 14 amino acids. An equimolar mix of two oligonucleotides served as the beta constant-region primer for TRBC1 and TRBC2. The ligated cDNA underwent four PCR rounds using SP2 and nested alpha and beta constant-region primers. TCRdb passed the UMI-ligation and nested PCR reads through MiXCR, listing each CDR3 protein once. The sample records 2,600 or so distinct CDR3 sequences, 5.2% being singletons. This clonotype came up many times. What it binds is unknown. CD4+ T cell IFNgamma after overnight CMV lysate exposure gave donor CMV status. Four subsets defined by CD45RA and CD27 were sorted after CD3, CD4, CD8 and live/dead staining.

The receptor was isolated from a human donor in good health. This chain joins TRBV18 and TRBJ1-1; no reliable D call. Sequenced: CD4+ TEMRA cells from blood. The subset: effector memory re-expressing CD45RA, CD45RA+ CD27-. CDR3 loop: CASSPETVGTEAFF. The CDR3 DNA is TGTGCCAGCTCACCCGAAACGGTTGGGACTGAAGCTTTCTTT. The variable domain in full, with the rest retrieved from reference TRBV18 and TRBJ1-1, is NAGVMQNPRHLVRRRGQEARLRCSPMKGHSHVYWYRQLPEEGLKFMVYLQKENIIDESGMPKERFSAEFPKEGPSILRIQQVVRGDSAAYFCASSPETVGTEAFFGQGTRLTVV.